This is a list of T cell receptor beta chains from one sample in a study of control samples from healthy donors and cancer patients. Data came from immunoSEQ multiplex PCR; TCRdb stores just in-frame clones and leaves some out. The table has about 130,000 clones, roughly 91% seen once. The specimen was PBMCs. The source of these receptors is a middle-aged man with head and neck cancer. CDR3s include the opening cysteine and the closing phenylalanine or tryptophan. A D gene is named only where the DNA matches it firmly.

TRBV7-8,NA,TRBJ1-2,CASSLTVNTNYGYTF,TGTGCCAGCAGCCTGACGGTTAATACTAACTATGGCTACACCTTC
TRBV7-3,TRBD1,TRBJ1-6,CASSLVGQGASPLHF,TGTGCCAGCAGCTTAGTAGGACAGGGGGCTTCACCCCTCCACTTT
TRBV5-4,NA,TRBJ1-1,CASRSEGPLEAFF,TGTGCCAGCAGATCTGAGGGACCGCTTGAAGCTTTCTTT
TRBV3-1/TRBV3-2,NA,TRBJ2-3,CASSQDGGSTDTQYF,TGTGCCAGCAGCCAAGATGGGGGAAGCACAGATACGCAGTATTTT
TRBV4-3,NA,TRBJ2-7,CASSQGGYEQYF,TGCGCCAGCAGCCAAGGAGGGTACGAGCAGTACTTC
TRBV7-8,TRBD1,TRBJ2-7,CASSSWTGRTYEQYF,TGTGCCAGCAGCTCATGGACAGGGAGGACCTACGAGCAGTACTTC
TRBV11-3,TRBD2,TRBJ2-2,CASSRDYPGELFF,TGTGCCAGCAGCAGGGACTACCCCGGGGAGCTGTTTTTT
TRBV9,NA,TRBJ2-3,CASSVGTGQRTDTQYF,TGTGCCAGCAGCGTAGGCACAGGGCAAAGGACAGATACGCAGTATTTT
TRBV7-2,NA,TRBJ1-5,CASSPRTGNQPQHF,TGTGCCAGCAGCCCCCGGACGGGAAATCAGCCCCAGCATTTT
TRBV18,NA,TRBJ1-1,CASSPTGMNTEAFF,TGTGCCAGCTCACCGACAGGCATGAACACTGAAGCTTTCTTT
TRBV6-1,NA,TRBJ1-5,CASSEPYGNQPQHF,TGTGCCAGCAGTGAACCGTATGGGAATCAGCCCCAGCATTTT
TRBV28,NA,TRBJ1-6,CASSGGRSPLHF,TGTGCCAGCAGTGGGGGTCGGTCACCCCTCCACTTT
TRBV27,TRBD1,TRBJ1-5,CASRGTGVNQPQHF,TGTGCCAGCAGGGGGACAGGCGTAAATCAGCCCCAGCATTTT
TRBV27,NA,TRBJ2-7,CASSKTPRGTVRYEQYF,TGTGCCAGCAGCAAAACCCCCCGGGGCACAGTACGTTACGAGCAGTACTTC
TRBV18,NA,TRBJ2-3,CASSPSTTRADTQYF,TGTGCCAGCTCACCAAGTACGACCCGCGCAGATACGCAGTATTTT
TRBV7-3,TRBD1,TRBJ2-1,CASSQRGQGGYNEQFF,TGTGCCAGCAGCCAAAGGGGACAGGGGGGATACAATGAGCAGTTCTTC
TRBV12-3/TRBV12-4,NA,TRBJ1-1,CASSLLWAEAFF,TGTGCCAGCAGTTTACTTTGGGCTGAAGCTTTCTTT
TRBV7-9,TRBD1,TRBJ1-3,CASSLAGQGGNTIYF,TGTGCCAGCAGCTTAGCGGGACAGGGTGGAAACACCATATATTTT
TRBV6-1,NA,TRBJ1-1,CASSEVAAVGAKAFF,TGTGCCAGCAGTGAAGTCGCGGCAGTTGGGGCGAAAGCTTTCTTT
TRBV28,TRBD1,TRBJ1-5,CASRPRGTGESAQHF,TGTGCCAGCAGGCCCCGAGGGACAGGGGAGTCGGCCCAGCATTTT